The present TCR beta chain was sequenced within a study of blood T cell repertoires in COVID-19. Background on the study: COVID-19 samples from acute and convalescent phases originated in the United States, Italy and Spain. Sample material is recorded as cDNA or gDNA derived from T cells, B-cell-depleted T cells, or PBMCs.

Germline loops: CDR1 SGDLS, CDR2 YYNGEE. The CDR3 has 14 amino acids. V was clipped by 0 bases and J by 4 bases; unmatched bases: 2. TCRdb's table, derived via immunoSEQ multiplex PCR, lists solely in-frame clones and lacks some. Counted here are 200,000 to 250,000 clones, 70% to 90% occurring once; the ten biggest clones make up roughly 14%. In terms of age and location, participants ranged from roughly 18 to 95 years and lived in roughly 22 US areas. V usage is TRBV9 and J usage is TRBJ1-2, with TRBD1 matching over 8 bases. The receptor's source is a woman in her forties or fifties with acute COVID-19. Material: PBMCs or T cells enriched from blood (not recorded which). CDR3 nucleotides: TGTGCCAGCAGCGTAGGTCAGGGGGCCTATGGCTACACCTTC. Amino acids: CASSVGQGAYGYTF.